This T cell receptor beta chain came from a study of neoadjuvant anti-PD-1 for oral cavity cancer. General study results and limits: Each response group had just three patients in TCR analyses. Higher pretreatment Treg/Th17 ratios tracked higher pretreatment blood clonality.

Documented time point: after neoadjuvant nivolumab, at surgical resection. These oral cavity squamous cell carcinomas were HPV-negative and locally advanced. CDR3 length: 13 residues. V was shortened by 3 bases and J by 6 bases, with 14 bases between the two germline ends. CDR1 and CDR2 from the germline V gene are GTSNPN and SVGIG (reference sequence). Points on this clone: Its antigen remains unknown.

Most PBMC samples had about 520 ng input DNA in six replicates. Here immunoSEQ multiplex PCR was the method, and the copy in TCRdb shows in-frame clones only, minus some. Among 10,000 to 15,000 clones listed, roughly 67% were seen once. This sample comprised PBMCs, obtained after nivolumab (anti-PD-1) treatment. The origin of this receptor is a person aged 35 to 85 with oral cavity squamous cell carcinoma. V usage is TRBV30 and J usage is TRBJ1-2, with D possibly being TRBD1 (5 bases). CDR3 nucleotides: TGTGCCTGGAGCTTCGCAGGGAGGAATGGCTACACCTTC. This encodes CAWSFAGRNGYTF.